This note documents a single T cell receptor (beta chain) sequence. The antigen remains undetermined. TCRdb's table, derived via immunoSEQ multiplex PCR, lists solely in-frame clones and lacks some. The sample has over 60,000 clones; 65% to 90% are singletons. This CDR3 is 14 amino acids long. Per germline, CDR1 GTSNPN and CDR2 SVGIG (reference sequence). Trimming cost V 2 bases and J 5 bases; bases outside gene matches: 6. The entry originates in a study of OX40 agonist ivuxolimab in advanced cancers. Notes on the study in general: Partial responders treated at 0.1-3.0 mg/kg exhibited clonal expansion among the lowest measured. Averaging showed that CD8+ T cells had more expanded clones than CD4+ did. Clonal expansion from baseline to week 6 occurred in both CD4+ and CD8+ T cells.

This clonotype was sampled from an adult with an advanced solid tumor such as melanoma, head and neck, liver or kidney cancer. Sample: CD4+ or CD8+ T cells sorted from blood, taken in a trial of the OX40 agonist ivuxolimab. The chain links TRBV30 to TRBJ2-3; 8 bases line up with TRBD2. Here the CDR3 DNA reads TGTGCCTGGAGTTCCCAGCGGGGGATAGATACGCAGTATTTT. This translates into CAWSSQRGIDTQYF.